This is a list of T cell receptor beta chains from one sample in a study of OX40 agonist ivuxolimab in advanced cancers. The assay was immunoSEQ multiplex PCR, and TCRdb's table has in-frame clones only and misses some. The sample contains 15,000 to 20,000 clones, 80% to 95% of which appear only once. Specimen: CD4+ or CD8+ T cells sorted from blood, collected in a trial of the OX40 agonist ivuxolimab. These receptors were collected from an adult with an advanced solid tumor such as melanoma, head and neck, liver or kidney cancer. The CDR3 runs from the conserved cysteine through the conserved F or W. The order of the fields is clone size, D gene, V gene, J gene, CDR3 protein, CDR3 DNA. D genes are given only for firm matches. The size of a clone is reported for some rows only, either as once, few or many, or as a class for expanded clones.

abundance: NA; d_gene: NA; v_gene: TRBV28; j_gene: TRBJ2-4; CDR3aa: CASSPPVGVKNIQYF; CDR3nt: TGTGCCAGCAGCCCCCCAGTAGGCGTCAAAAACATTCAGTACTTC
abundance: NA; d_gene: TRBD2; v_gene: TRBV7-9; j_gene: TRBJ2-1; CDR3aa: CASTGLAGSYNEQFF; CDR3nt: TGTGCCAGCACGGGACTAGCGGGTTCCTACAATGAGCAGTTCTTC
abundance: NA; d_gene: NA; v_gene: TRBV28; j_gene: TRBJ1-1; CDR3aa: CASSFGSSGAFF; CDR3nt: TGTGCCAGCAGTTTCGGAAGTTCGGGAGCTTTCTTT
abundance: NA; d_gene: NA; v_gene: TRBV12-2; j_gene: TRBJ2-1; CDR3aa: CASLSEQFF; CDR3nt: TGTGCAAGTCTCAGTGAGCAGTTCTTC
abundance: NA; d_gene: NA; v_gene: TRBV11-3; j_gene: TRBJ2-7; CDR3aa: CASSSGRYYEQYF; CDR3nt: TGTGCCAGCAGCTCAGGACGTTACTACGAGCAGTACTTC
abundance: NA; d_gene: NA; v_gene: TRBV15; j_gene: TRBJ2-7; CDR3aa: CATSRDRGSFHEQYF; CDR3nt: TGTGCCACCAGCAGAGATCGGGGGTCCTTCCACGAGCAGTACTTC
abundance: NA; d_gene: TRBD1; v_gene: TRBV2; j_gene: TRBJ2-1; CDR3aa: CASRPTPGQNNEQFF; CDR3nt: TGTGCCAGCAGACCAACTCCGGGACAGAACAATGAGCAGTTCTTC
abundance: NA; d_gene: NA; v_gene: TRBV6-5; j_gene: TRBJ1-1; CDR3aa: CASSLTLNTEAFF; CDR3nt: TGTGCCAGCAGTTTGACATTGAACACTGAAGCTTTCTTT
abundance: NA; d_gene: NA; v_gene: TRBV7-2; j_gene: TRBJ1-2; CDR3aa: CASSLAETFYGYTF; CDR3nt: TGTGCCAGCAGCTTAGCGGAAACATTCTATGGCTACACCTTC
abundance: NA; d_gene: NA; v_gene: TRBV2; j_gene: TRBJ1-1; CDR3aa: CASINTLGPEAFF; CDR3nt: TGTGCCAGCATCAACACTTTAGGTCCTGAAGCTTTCTTT
abundance: NA; d_gene: TRBD1; v_gene: TRBV7-9; j_gene: TRBJ1-1; CDR3aa: CASSSQGAGLPTEAFF; CDR3nt: TGTGCCAGCAGCTCGCAGGGGGCTGGCTTGCCCACTGAAGCTTTCTTT
abundance: once; d_gene: TRBD2; v_gene: TRBV5-4; j_gene: TRBJ2-7; CDR3aa: CASSSGLAGVGYEQYF; CDR3nt: TGTGCCAGCAGCTCGGGACTAGCGGGAGTAGGCTACGAGCAGTACTTC
abundance: NA; d_gene: NA; v_gene: TRBV10-1; j_gene: TRBJ2-7; CDR3aa: CASRDRYF; CDR3nt: TGCGCCAGCAGAGACCGGTACTTC
abundance: NA; d_gene: NA; v_gene: TRBV4-2; j_gene: TRBJ1-1; CDR3aa: CASSPMGQGGMNTEAFF; CDR3nt: TGTGCCAGCAGCCCGATGGGGCAGGGCGGCATGAACACTGAAGCTTTCTTT
abundance: NA; d_gene: NA; v_gene: TRBV6-1; j_gene: TRBJ2-1; CDR3aa: CASSELGNEQFF; CDR3nt: TGTGCCAGCAGTGAACTCGGAAATGAGCAGTTCTTC
abundance: NA; d_gene: NA; v_gene: TRBV28; j_gene: TRBJ1-5; CDR3aa: CASSLYTESNQPQHF; CDR3nt: TGTGCCAGCAGTTTATATACGGAAAGCAATCAGCCCCAGCATTTT
abundance: NA; d_gene: NA; v_gene: TRBV28; j_gene: TRBJ2-1; CDR3aa: CASRALGFSSYNEQFF; CDR3nt: TGTGCCAGCAGAGCCCTGGGGTTCAGCTCCTACAATGAGCAGTTCTTC
abundance: NA; d_gene: TRBD2; v_gene: TRBV29-1; j_gene: TRBJ2-3; CDR3aa: CSVGPGLANTDTQYF; CDR3nt: TGCAGCGTTGGACCTGGACTAGCGAACACAGATACGCAGTATTTT
abundance: once; d_gene: NA; v_gene: TRBV4-3; j_gene: TRBJ1-4; CDR3aa: CASSPATTNEKLFF; CDR3nt: TGCGCCAGCAGCCCGGCTACAACTAATGAAAAACTGTTTTTT
abundance: few; d_gene: NA; v_gene: TRBV18; j_gene: TRBJ2-1; CDR3aa: CASSPGYNEQFF; CDR3nt: TGTGCCAGCTCACCAGGGTACAATGAGCAGTTCTTC
abundance: NA; d_gene: TRBD1; v_gene: TRBV29-1; j_gene: TRBJ2-7; CDR3aa: CSVRQGPEQYF; CDR3nt: TGCAGCGTTAGACAGGGCCCCGAGCAGTACTTC
abundance: NA; d_gene: NA; v_gene: TRBV7-8; j_gene: TRBJ2-1; CDR3aa: CASSSVGVTYNEQFF; CDR3nt: TGTGCCAGCAGCTCCGTGGGGGTCACCTACAATGAGCAGTTCTTC
abundance: NA; d_gene: TRBD2; v_gene: TRBV15; j_gene: TRBJ2-1; CDR3aa: CATSNKAGLSNEQFF; CDR3nt: TGTGCCACCAGCAATAAAGCGGGACTATCCAATGAGCAGTTCTTC
abundance: NA; d_gene: TRBD2; v_gene: TRBV19; j_gene: TRBJ2-3; CDR3aa: CASSIGLAGKADTQYF; CDR3nt: TGTGCCAGTAGTATAGGGCTAGCGGGAAAGGCAGATACGCAGTATTTT
abundance: few; d_gene: TRBD2; v_gene: TRBV27; j_gene: TRBJ2-1; CDR3aa: CASSLSSGSLNEQFF; CDR3nt: TGTGCCAGCAGTTTATCCAGCGGGAGCCTAAATGAGCAGTTCTTC
abundance: once; d_gene: NA; v_gene: TRBV19; j_gene: TRBJ2-7; CDR3aa: CASSPSSSYEQYF; CDR3nt: TGTGCCAGTAGTCCTAGCAGCTCCTACGAGCAGTACTTC
abundance: NA; d_gene: TRBD1; v_gene: TRBV4-1; j_gene: TRBJ1-5; CDR3aa: CASSQKFGQGNSNQPQHF; CDR3nt: TGCGCCAGCAGCCAAAAGTTTGGACAGGGCAATAGCAATCAGCCCCAGCATTTT
abundance: once; d_gene: TRBD1; v_gene: TRBV19; j_gene: TRBJ1-1; CDR3aa: CASSIVGTGATNTEAFF; CDR3nt: TGTGCCAGTAGTATCGTAGGGACAGGGGCGACGAACACTGAAGCTTTCTTT
abundance: NA; d_gene: NA; v_gene: TRBV2; j_gene: TRBJ1-4; CDR3aa: CASSDEVSTNEKLFF; CDR3nt: TGTGCCAGCAGTGACGAGGTTTCAACTAATGAAAAACTGTTTTTT
abundance: NA; d_gene: TRBD1; v_gene: TRBV9; j_gene: TRBJ1-3; CDR3aa: CASSADDRAYSGNTIYF; CDR3nt: TGTGCCAGCAGCGCAGATGACAGGGCCTACTCTGGAAACACCATATATTTT
abundance: NA; d_gene: NA; v_gene: TRBV28; j_gene: TRBJ2-7; CDR3aa: CASSLSEGAYEQYF; CDR3nt: TGTGCCAGCAGTTTATCCGAAGGGGCCTACGAGCAGTACTTC
abundance: NA; d_gene: TRBD2; v_gene: TRBV28; j_gene: TRBJ2-5; CDR3aa: CASRNYGGRAWETQYF; CDR3nt: TGTGCCAGCAGAAACTATGGCGGGAGGGCCTGGGAGACCCAGTACTTC
abundance: NA; d_gene: TRBD1; v_gene: TRBV7-9; j_gene: TRBJ2-5; CDR3aa: CARLRDRYPQETQYF; CDR3nt: TGTGCCAGGCTACGGGACAGATACCCCCAAGAGACCCAGTACTTC
abundance: once; d_gene: TRBD2; v_gene: TRBV7-9; j_gene: TRBJ2-1; CDR3aa: CASSLDGTILANEQFF; CDR3nt: TGTGCCAGCAGCTTAGATGGGACTATCCTCGCCAATGAGCAGTTCTTC
abundance: NA; d_gene: NA; v_gene: TRBV7-9; j_gene: TRBJ1-1; CDR3aa: CASSPSGNMNTEAFF; CDR3nt: TGTGCCAGCAGTCCCTCAGGGAACATGAACACTGAAGCTTTCTTT
abundance: NA; d_gene: TRBD1; v_gene: TRBV7-2; j_gene: TRBJ2-7; CDR3aa: CASSFRDRGYEQYF; CDR3nt: TGTGCCAGCAGCTTCCGGGACAGGGGCTACGAGCAGTACTTC
abundance: NA; d_gene: NA; v_gene: TRBV7-8; j_gene: TRBJ2-1; CDR3aa: CASSAQASSYNEQFF; CDR3nt: TGTGCCAGCAGCGCACAGGCGAGCTCCTACAATGAGCAGTTCTTC